These 27 T cell receptor beta chains were all obtained from the same sample, sequenced in a study of shared clonotypes between healthy human individuals. Data came from immunoSEQ multiplex PCR; TCRdb stores just in-frame clones and leaves some out. The repertoire has under 200,000 clones, just under 95% of them found once; the top ten carry around 0.067%. Sequenced: naive CD4+ T cells sorted from blood. Subset meaning: CD45RA+ positively selected. Receptor source: a woman aged 25 to 45 in good health.

The V and J genes are TRBV29-1 and TRBJ1-1, with D perhaps TRBD1 (5 bases). Germline V gene lookup returns CDR1 SQVTM and CDR2 ANQGSEA. CDR3 size: 12 residues. The germline V and J ends were trimmed by 4 bases and 4 bases, with 10 bases remaining between them. The CDR3 DNA sequence: TGCAGCGTTGGAGGGGTTGGCACTGAAGCTTTCTTT. This codes for CSVGGVGTEAFF.

The rearrangement joins TRBV5-1 to TRBJ2-5, with 8 bases lining up with TRBD1. The tail of the sequence fits TRBJ2-7 better, so the J call may be wrong. CDR3 size: 15 residues. The germline V gene has CDR1 SGHRS and CDR2 YFSETQ. CDR3 protein: CASSLLPDRVHEQYF. In DNA form, the CDR3 reads TGCGCCAGCAGCTTGCTTCCGGACAGGGTCCACGAGCAGTACTTC.

This chain uses TRBV7-9 with TRBJ1-2, with unresolved D. Germline CDR1 reads SEHNR; CDR2 reads FQNEAQ (reference sequence). This CDR3 comprises 13 residues. The ends were cut back, 3 bases at V and 4 bases at J, with 9 bases in the middle. The CDR3 reads CASSFRNFYGYTF. DNA for the CDR3: TGTGCCAGCAGCTTCCGGAACTTCTATGGCTACACCTTC.

This chain joins TRBV28 and TRBJ2-7, with TRBD2 matching 14 bases. This CDR3 is built from 21 residues. With 6 bases clipped from V and 7 bases from J, the junction kept 26 bases outside the gene matches. Germline values: CDR1 MDHEN, CDR2 SYDVKM. CDR3 sequence: CASRPWGVTSGRESISWEQYF. CDR3 DNA: TGTGCCAGCAGACCCTGGGGGGTGACTAGCGGGAGGGAGTCTATCTCTTGGGAGCAGTACTTC.

As DNA, the CDR3 is TGTGCCAGCATTCGGGGATCCGGAGACTCCTACGAGCAGTACTTC. Protein sequence: CASIRGSGDSYEQYF. This chain links TRBV6-1 with TRBJ2-7; maybe TRBD2 (5 bases). This CDR3 has 15 residues. Trimming took 7 bases from V and 0 from J, leaving 16 bases between them. The germline V gene encodes CDR1 MNHNS and CDR2 SASEGT.

The chain carries TRBV19 and TRBJ1-1, with TRBD1 matching over 10 bases. Germline V gives CDR1 LNHDA, CDR2 SQIVND (reference sequence). The CDR3 sequence is 11 residues long. J lost 8 bases, V lost 9 bases, and 3 bases had no gene match. Here the CDR3 DNA reads TGTGCCAGAGAGACAGGGGGCGAAGCTTTCTTT. Amino acids: CARETGGEAFF.

The chain uses TRBV29-1 and TRBJ2-7, with 11 bases lining up with TRBD2. The ends lost 4 bases at V and 3 bases at J; junction bases unmatched: 14. This CDR3 contains 17 residues. Germline loops: CDR1 SQVTM, CDR2 ANQGSEA. Written as DNA, the CDR3 is TGCAGCGTTGGTGGCGGGAAAACTAGCGGGAGAATCTACGAGCAGTACTTC. Amino acids: CSVGGGKTSGRIYEQYF.

The table lists this clone with a count of one. The V gene is TRBV19, the J gene TRBJ1-3; TRBD1 matches 9 bases. This CDR3 comprises 16 residues. V was clipped by 8 bases and J by 4 bases; unmatched bases: 12. Per germline, CDR1 LNHDA and CDR2 SQIVND (reference sequence). CDR3 DNA: TGTGCCAGTGAGACTGGACAGGGGATTCGAGGAAACACCATATATTTT. The encoded protein is CASETGQGIRGNTIYF. The full variable domain, in which reference TRBV19 and TRBJ1-3 provide the parts outside the CDR3, is DGGITQSPKYLFRKEGQNVTLSCEQNLNHDAMYWYRQDPGQGLRLIYYSQIVNDFQKGDIAEGYSVSREKKESFPLTVTSAQKNPTAFYLCASETGQGIRGNTIYFGEGSWLTVV.

The chain employs TRBV7-2 and TRBJ2-7; D is uncertain. With 1 base removed from V and 3 bases from J, the gap between germline ends came to 13 bases. This CDR3 has 15 residues. CDR1 and CDR2 (germline): SGHTA, FQGNSA. The CDR3 sequence is CASSLVHLGIYEQYF. CDR3 in DNA: TGTGCCAGCAGCTTAGTACACCTAGGGATCTACGAGCAGTACTTC.

This chain uses TRBV18 with TRBJ2-3; 14 bases match TRBD2. This CDR3 contains 16 residues. CDR1 KGHSH and CDR2 LQKENI come from the germline V gene. The trim removed 3 bases at V and 6 bases at J, leaving 5 bases unmatched. CDR3 sequence (DNA): TGTGCCAGCTCACCGGGGACTAGCGGGAGAGGTGATACGCAGTATTTT. This gives the protein CASSPGTSGRGDTQYF.

This chain connects TRBV28 to TRBJ2-5; D gene uncertain. Judging by the DNA end, TRBJ2-7 fits better; the J call may be wrong. There are 13 residues in the CDR3. The V gene's germline CDR1 is MDHEN and CDR2 SYDVKM. The CDR3 protein is CASSSGRSYEQYF. The CDR3 nucleotides are TGTGCCAGCAGTTCCGGACGGAGCTACGAGCAGTACTTC.

The chain joins TRBV6-4 to TRBJ2-2; D not certain. The CDR3 totals 12 residues. With 7 bases removed from V and 6 bases from J, the gap between germline ends came to 9 bases. Germline CDR1 reads MRHNA; CDR2 reads SNTAGT. The CDR3 protein is CASTSPSGELFF. DNA for the CDR3: TGTGCCAGCACCTCCCCGTCCGGGGAGCTGTTTTTT.

The chain employs TRBV27 and TRBJ1-5; D unresolved. Between the trimmed V and J ends, which lost 6 bases and 9 bases, there was a span of 15 bases. The CDR3 is 13 residues long. CDR1 and CDR2 (germline): MNHEY, SMNVEV (reference sequence). The CDR3 is CASSPAGVRPQHF. The CDR3, as DNA: TGTGCCAGCAGCCCAGCGGGCGTTCGGCCCCAGCATTTT.

This sequence joins TRBV6-4 and TRBJ1-1; D is unresolved. V dropped 4 bases and J dropped 3 bases, with 9 bases sitting between them. Per germline, CDR1 MRHNA and CDR2 SNTAGT. This CDR3 spans 13 amino acids. The DNA for the CDR3 is TGTGCCAGCAGTGCACAATTGGACACTGAAGCTTTCTTT. Residues: CASSAQLDTEAFF.

This clone was seen a single time. This chain connects TRBV27 to TRBJ2-5; 7 positions match TRBD2. The J call may be in error: the DNA end matches TRBJ2-7 better. CDR1 and CDR2 from the germline V gene are MNHEY and SMNVEV (reference sequence). CDR3 length: 14 residues. DNA for the CDR3: TGTGCCAGCAGTTTATTAACAGAGCGGGGCGAGCAGTACTTC. Protein sequence: CASSLLTERGEQYF.

The chain recombines TRBV9 with TRBJ1-2, with a tentative D call TRBD1 (5 bases). This CDR3 comprises 16 residues. Per the germline V gene, CDR1 is SGDLS and CDR2 is YYNGEE. The V end was cut by 0 bases, the J end by 4 bases, with 16 bases between. As DNA, the CDR3 is TGTGCCAGCAGCGTAGACGGAGGTTACAGGAGCTATGGCTACACCTTC. Protein sequence: CASSVDGGYRSYGYTF.

This chain links TRBV28 with TRBJ1-5, with D unclear. V lost 7 bases to trimming and J lost 1 base, with 14 bases between them. The CDR3 spans 15 residues. The germline gives CDR1 MDHEN, CDR2 SYDVKM. CDR3 residues: CASTGAGKSNQPQHF. The CDR3 DNA follows: TGTGCCAGCACGGGAGCCGGCAAGAGCAATCAGCCCCAGCATTTT.

This chain joins TRBV6-5 and TRBJ2-7; D perhaps matches TRBD2 (7 bases). CDR3 length: 15 residues. V lost 10 bases, J lost 0 bases, and 19 bases lay in between. Looked up from germline, CDR1 is MNHEY and CDR2 is SVGAGI. This chain's CDR3 is CATEGGADSSYEQYF. The CDR3 DNA follows: TGTGCCACCGAGGGGGGGGCAGATAGCTCCTACGAGCAGTACTTC.

The J gene is TRBJ2-2, the V gene TRBV2; D gene uncertain. Looked up from germline, CDR1 is SNHLY and CDR2 is FYNNEI. CDR3 length: 14 residues. V was pared by 8 bases and J by 4 bases, with 14 bases between. As DNA, the CDR3 is TGTGCCAGCGGGCTGGGGATCCCCACCGGGGAGCTGTTTTTT. Translating gives CASGLGIPTGELFF.

This chain connects TRBV7-2 to TRBJ2-7; 7 bases map to TRBD1. The V and J ends lost 5 bases and 2 bases, in that order; junction bases with no gene match: 6. Germline CDR1 and CDR2: SGHTA and FQGNSA. This CDR3 has 14 amino acids. The CDR3 bases are TGTGCCAGCAGCAGAGGACAGGCAACCTACGAGCAGTACTTC. This encodes CASSRGQATYEQYF.

The genes are TRBV5-1 and TRBJ2-3; tentatively, D is TRBD2 (5 bases). The germline CDR1 and CDR2 sequences are SGHRS and YFSETQ. This CDR3 is built from 17 residues. Trimming left V 1 base short and J 6 bases short, with 21 bases between. In nucleotides, the CDR3 is TGCGCCAGCAGCTTGTCCTTTTTACGGGAAGTCTCCGATACGCAGTATTTT. Translation: CASSLSFLREVSDTQYF.

The chain couples TRBV7-9 to TRBJ2-3; D uncertain. The germline gives CDR1 SEHNR, CDR2 FQNEAQ (reference sequence). The CDR3 totals 16 residues. The V end lost 5 bases, the J end lost 6 bases, and 21 bases lay between the germline ends. The CDR3 nucleotides read TGTGCCAGCAGCCTCCTGCAAGCAGAACTGGCTGATACGCAGTATTTT. This translates into CASSLLQAELADTQYF.

The chain carries TRBV29-1 and TRBJ1-2; D perhaps matches TRBD1 (5 bases). V dropped 0 bases and J dropped 4 bases, with 18 bases sitting between them. There are 16 residues in the CDR3. Germline CDR1 is SQVTM and CDR2 is ANQGSEA. The CDR3 nucleotides read TGCAGCGTTGAAGATCAGAAGGGGCGCCCCCTCTATGGCTACACCTTC. Protein product: CSVEDQKGRPLYGYTF. Full variable domain (missing parts from reference TRBV29-1 and TRBJ1-2): SAVISQKPSRDICQRGTSLTIQCQVDSQVTMMFWYRQQPGQSLTLIATANQGSEATYESGFVIDKFPISRPNLTFSTLTVSNMSPEDSSIYLCSVEDQKGRPLYGYTFGSGTRLTVV.

The chain employs TRBV28 and TRBJ2-1; no definite D call. Trimming took off 2 bases at V and 7 bases at J, with 6 bases between the two ends. This CDR3 contains 12 residues. The germline V gene has CDR1 MDHEN and CDR2 SYDVKM. CDR3 coding DNA: TGTGCCAGCAGTTTACAATTTAATGAGCAGTTCTTC. Translation: CASSLQFNEQFF.

The genes are TRBV4-1 and TRBJ2-5; 7 positions agree with TRBD1. TRBJ2-7 matches the DNA end more closely, so the J call is doubtful. CDR1 and CDR2 (germline): MGHRA, YSYEKL. The CDR3 has 15 amino acids. In nucleotides, the CDR3 is TGCGCCAGCAGCCTCCGACAGGGCTCGTCCTACGAGCAGTACTTC. Its protein is CASSLRQGSSYEQYF.

This chain connects TRBV18 to TRBJ1-3; no firm D call. This CDR3 contains 14 residues. The V end was cut by 6 bases, the J end by 4 bases, with 13 bases between. CDR1 is KGHSH and CDR2 is LQKENI in the germline V gene. The CDR3 region is CASSPDGSGNTIYF. In nucleotides, the CDR3 is TGTGCCAGCTCCCCCGACGGGTCCGGAAACACCATATATTTT.

This clone was detected only once. The V call is TRBV7-9, the J call TRBJ2-5; 8 bases are a match to TRBD2. With the DNA end fitting TRBJ2-7 better, the J assignment may be wrong. CDR1 and CDR2 (germline): SEHNR, FQNEAQ (reference sequence). The CDR3 is made up of 16 amino acids. CDR3 loop: CASSSKRETDRYEQYF. For the CDR3, the DNA is TGTGCCAGCAGCTCCAAGCGGGAGACAGATCGTTACGAGCAGTACTTC.